Listed below are T cell receptor beta chains from one sample, sequenced in a study of blood T cell repertoires in COVID-19. The protocol was immunoSEQ multiplex PCR, while the TCRdb copy is restricted to in-frame clones and leaves out a portion. The sample has around 150,000 clones; more than 75% are singletons. Sequencing used PBMCs or T cells enriched from blood (not recorded which). The receptors were sampled from a man aged 35-49 years who had recovered from COVID-19. CDR3s include the opening cysteine and the closing phenylalanine or tryptophan. A D gene is named only where the DNA matches it firmly. The listing skips clone size in some rows; elsewhere it reads once, few, many or a size class.

>few|TRBV24-1|-|TRBJ2-5
TGTGCCACCAGTGACCGGGGGATTTCCCAAGAGACCCAGTACTTC
CATSDRGISQETQYF
>-|TRBV15|TRBD2|TRBJ2-5
TGTGCCACCGAGCGGACTAGACGAGAGACCCAGTACTTC
CATERTRRETQYF
>once|TRBV5-1|TRBD2|TRBJ2-5
TGCGCCAGCAGCTTGGTACCTAGCGGGATCAGGAGGCGGGAGACCCAGTACTTC
CASSLVPSGIRRRETQYF
>-|TRBV6-5|-|TRBJ1-2
TGTGCCAGCAGTCCCCAGGGAGGTAGCTATGGCTACACCTTC
CASSPQGGSYGYTF
>-|TRBV18|-|TRBJ1-2
TGTGCCAGCTCACCCTCTACGAGGACTAACTATGGCTACACCTTC
CASSPSTRTNYGYTF
>-|TRBV5-1|-|TRBJ2-1
TGCGCCAGCAGCTTGTCCCCGGGGGATTCCTACAATGAGCAGTTCTTC
CASSLSPGDSYNEQFF
>-|TRBV10-3|-|TRBJ1-2
TGTGCCATCAGCCCAGAGACAACTAACTATGGCTACACCTTC
CAISPETTNYGYTF
>-|TRBV6-5|TRBD1|TRBJ1-5
TGTGCCAGCAGTACAGACAGGGGATATCAGCCCCAGCATTTT
CASSTDRGYQPQHF
>-|TRBV10-1|-|TRBJ2-2
TGCGCCAGCAGTGAGTCCGAGGGCTACACCGGGGAGCTGTTTTTT
CASSESEGYTGELFF
>-|TRBV5-1|-|TRBJ2-1
TGCGCCAGCAGCCCGACGGGAGGGACAGCGAGCCACAATGAGCAGTTCTTC
CASSPTGGTASHNEQFF
>-|TRBV19|-|TRBJ1-2
TGTGCCAGTAGTTCAGGTCCCCGTAGATCTAACTATGGCTACACCTTC
CASSSGPRRSNYGYTF
>-|TRBV19|-|TRBJ1-1
TGTGCCAGCCGCCCTCCCGCCACATCGAACACTGAAGCTTTCTTT
CASRPPATSNTEAFF